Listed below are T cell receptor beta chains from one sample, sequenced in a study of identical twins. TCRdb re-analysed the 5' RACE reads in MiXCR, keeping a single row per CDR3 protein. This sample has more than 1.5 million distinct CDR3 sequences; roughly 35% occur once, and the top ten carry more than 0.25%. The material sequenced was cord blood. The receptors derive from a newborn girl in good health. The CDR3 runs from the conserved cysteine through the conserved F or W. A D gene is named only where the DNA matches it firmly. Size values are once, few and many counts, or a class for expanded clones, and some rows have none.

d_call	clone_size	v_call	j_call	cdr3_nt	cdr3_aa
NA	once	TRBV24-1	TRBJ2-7	TGTGCCACCAGTGATCTCGGAGCCTACGAGCAGTACTTC	CATSDLGAYEQYF
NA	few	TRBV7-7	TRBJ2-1	TGTGCCAGCAGCTTAGATCAGGGTTCCTACAATGAGCAGTTCTTC	CASSLDQGSYNEQFF
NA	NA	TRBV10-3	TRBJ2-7	TGTGCCACCAGCTCAAGGTACGGGCAGTACTTC	CATSSRYGQYF
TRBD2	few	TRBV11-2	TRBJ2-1	TGTGCCAGCAGCTTACTCCCCGCGGGAGGGGAGTACAATGAGCAGTTCTTC	CASSLLPAGGEYNEQFF
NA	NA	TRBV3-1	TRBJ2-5	TGTGCCAGCAGCCAATCAGGAGGAGAAGAGACCCAGTACTTC	CASSQSGGEETQYF
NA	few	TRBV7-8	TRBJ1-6	TGTGCCAGCAGCCCAATAGTGCGGTCGAATAATTCACCCCTCCACTTT	CASSPIVRSNNSPLHF
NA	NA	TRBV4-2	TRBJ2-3	TGTGCCAGCAGCCAAGAGGCGGGGACACGCACAGATACGCAGTATTTT	CASSQEAGTRTDTQYF
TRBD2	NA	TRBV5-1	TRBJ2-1	TGCGCCAGCAGCTGGTCTAGCGGGAGGAATGAGCAGTTCTTC	CASSWSSGRNEQFF
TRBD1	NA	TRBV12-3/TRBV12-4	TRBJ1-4	TGTGCCAGCAGTCCCGGACAGGAGCCCGAAAAACTGTTTTTT	CASSPGQEPEKLFF
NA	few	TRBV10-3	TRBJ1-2	TGTGCCACCCGAGTAGGGTCTGGCTACACCTTC	CATRVGSGYTF
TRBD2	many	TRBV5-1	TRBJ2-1	TGCGCCAGCAGGGTCGGTCTAGCGGCCTACAATGAGCAGTTCTTC	CASRVGLAAYNEQFF
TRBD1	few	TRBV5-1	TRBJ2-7	TGCGCCAGCGGACGGACAGGGACCTACGAGCAGTACTTC	CASGRTGTYEQYF
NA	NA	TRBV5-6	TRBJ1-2	TGTGCCAGCAGCTCCGAGACAGGACCCGTTTATGGCTACACCTTC	CASSSETGPVYGYTF
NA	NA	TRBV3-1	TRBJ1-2	TGTGCCAGTGGCCCTGCGGGCAGGAACAGCTGTGGCTACACCTTC	CASGPAGRNSCGYTF
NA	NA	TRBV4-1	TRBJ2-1	TGCGCCAGCAGCCAAGATCCATGTAGCTCCTACAATGAGCAGTTCTTC	CASSQDPCSSYNEQFF
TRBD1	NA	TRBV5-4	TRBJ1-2	TGTGCCAGCAGCCTGACACAGGGGGCTTTTGGCTACACCTTC	CASSLTQGAFGYTF
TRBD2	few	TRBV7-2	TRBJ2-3	TGTGCCAGCAGCCTCGGACTAGCGGGGGGCATGCAGTATTTT	CASSLGLAGGMQYF
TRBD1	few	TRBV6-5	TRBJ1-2	TGTGCCAGCAGAACGGGACAGAACTCTCGTGGCTACACCTTC	CASRTGQNSRGYTF
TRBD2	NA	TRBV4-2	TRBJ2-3	TGTGCCAGCAGCCCCGGGACTAGCGGGATAGATACGCAGTATTTT	CASSPGTSGIDTQYF
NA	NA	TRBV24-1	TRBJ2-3	TGTGCCACCAGTGACCTGAACAGAGGTACGCAGTATTTT	CATSDLNRGTQYF
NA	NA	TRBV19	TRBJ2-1	TGTGCCAGTAGTCCTAGGGGGGGGCCGAAGCAGTTCTTC	CASSPRGGPKQFF
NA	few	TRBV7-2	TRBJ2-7	TGTGCCAGCAGCTTAGTCCCGGGAGTAACCCACGAGCAGTACTTC	CASSLVPGVTHEQYF
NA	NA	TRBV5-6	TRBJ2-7	TGTGCCAGCAGCTTCAAAGAACGGGACGAGCAGTACTTC	CASSFKERDEQYF
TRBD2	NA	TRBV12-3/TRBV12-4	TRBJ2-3	TGTGCCAGCAGGCCGACTAGCCTAACCACAGATACGCAGTATTTT	CASRPTSLTTDTQYF
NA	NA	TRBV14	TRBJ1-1	TGTGCCAGCAGCATTGGGACCACACTGAACACTGAAGCTTTCTTT	CASSIGTTLNTEAFF
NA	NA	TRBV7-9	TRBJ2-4	TGTGCCAGCAGCCCGCCAAGGGACCTAAACATTCAGTACTTC	CASSPPRDLNIQYF
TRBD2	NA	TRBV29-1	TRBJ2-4	TGCAGCGTTGCTCCGACTAGCGGGAGGATCATTCAGTACTTC	CSVAPTSGRIIQYF
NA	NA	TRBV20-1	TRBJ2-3	TGCAGTGCTCTTTCTAGCGGCACAGATACGCAGTATTTT	CSALSSGTDTQYF
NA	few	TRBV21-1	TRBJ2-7	TGTGCCAGCAGCAAGGCGGGAGTACGCTACGAGCAGTACTTC	CASSKAGVRYEQYF
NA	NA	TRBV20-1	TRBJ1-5	TGCAGTGCTAGAGGATGGGGCCAGCCCCAGCATTTT	CSARGWGQPQHF
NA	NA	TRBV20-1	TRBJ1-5	TGCAGTGTAGCCGCGGGGGGTAGCAATCAGCCCCAGCATTTT	CSVAAGGSNQPQHF
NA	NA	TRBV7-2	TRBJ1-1	TGTGCCAGCAGCTTAGTGAGTTCGGTGAACACTGAAGCTTTCTTT	CASSLVSSVNTEAFF
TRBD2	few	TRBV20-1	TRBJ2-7	TGCAGTGCTAAAAACCAGCGGGGGGCCTACGAGCAGTACTTC	CSAKNQRGAYEQYF
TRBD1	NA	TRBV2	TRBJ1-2	TGTGCCAGCAAAGGACAGGGCTCCCTAAATGGCTACACCTTC	CASKGQGSLNGYTF
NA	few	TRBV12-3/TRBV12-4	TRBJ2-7	TGTGCCAGCAGTTTGCAGGGAAGAGGCGAGCAGTACTTC	CASSLQGRGEQYF
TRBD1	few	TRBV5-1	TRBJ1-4	TGCGCCAGCAGCTTGGAGTTAGGGGGCGATGAAAAACTGTTTTTT	CASSLELGGDEKLFF
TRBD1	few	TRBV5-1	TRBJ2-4	TGCGCCAGCAGCTTGAGTCTGGGAATTGGGCGCGGACAGGGGACAAACATTCAGTACTTC	CASSLSLGIGRGQGTNIQYF
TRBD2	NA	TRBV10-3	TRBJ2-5	TGTGCCATCAGTGACCTCGTTAGTGGGCGGGAGGAGACCCAGTACTTC	CAISDLVSGREETQYF
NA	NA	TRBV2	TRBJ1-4	TGTGCCAGCAGTGAGGGGTACTGGACAGCAATAAATGAAAAACTGTTTTTT	CASSEGYWTAINEKLFF
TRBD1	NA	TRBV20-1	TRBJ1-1	TGCAGTGCTAGAGATCACAGGGGGGGGATGAACACTGAAGCTTTCTTT	CSARDHRGGMNTEAFF
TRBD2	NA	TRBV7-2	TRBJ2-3	TGTGCCAGCATCTACTGGACTAGCGGGGTAACCACAGATACGCAGTATTTT	CASIYWTSGVTTDTQYF
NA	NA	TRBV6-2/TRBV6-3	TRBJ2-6	TGTGCCAGCAGTTGTACTGGGGCCAACGTCCTGACTTTC	CASSCTGANVLTF
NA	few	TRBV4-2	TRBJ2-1	TGTGCCAGCAGCCAAGATCGGACATCCTACAATGAGCAGTTCTTC	CASSQDRTSYNEQFF
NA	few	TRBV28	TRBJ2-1	TGTGCCAGCAGTTCCTCCATGGCCGATGAGCAGTTCTTC	CASSSSMADEQFF
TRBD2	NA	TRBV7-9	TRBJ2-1	TGTGCCGGACTAGGACTAGCGGGAGTAGGTGAGCAGTTCTTC	CAGLGLAGVGEQFF
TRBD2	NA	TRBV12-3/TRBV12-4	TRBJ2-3	TGTGCCAGCAGTTCTAGCTCTAGCGGGAGCGCAGATACGCAGTATTTT	CASSSSSSGSADTQYF
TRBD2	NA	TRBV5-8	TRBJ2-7	TGTGCCAGCTTAGCGGGGGGCTTTTACGAGCAGTACTTC	CASLAGGFYEQYF
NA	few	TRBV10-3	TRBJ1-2	TGTGCCATCAGCGACCAGGGAGACTATGGCTACACCTTC	CAISDQGDYGYTF
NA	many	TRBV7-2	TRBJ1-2	TGTGCCAGCAGTCCGGACAGAACCTACTATGGCTACACCTTC	CASSPDRTYYGYTF